This T cell receptor (beta chain) was recorded in a study of cytomegalovirus exposure and HLA in healthy donors. General observations from the study: The dataset shows that most TCR sequences were rare, while some public TCRs occurred in many donors. Per a later analysis, HLA-associated TCR beta chains showed more clonal expansion than other, equally common TCR beta chains. In an earlier analysis, most TCR beta V segments were productive about 87% or about 30% of the time.

As concerns this clone: Antigen specificity is unknown.

In the PCR, 60 Vbeta and 13 Jbeta primers were used. Profiling relied on immunoSEQ multiplex PCR, and the TCRdb table lists in-frame clones only, not all of them. The repertoire consists of around 150,000 clones, with about 74% occurring once and the leading ten covering around 3.1%. These donors, healthy bone marrow donors, were studied. The CDR3 loop spans 17 amino acids. Germline V gives CDR1 SGHRS, CDR2 YFSETQ. Trimming cost V 1 base and J 8 bases; bases outside gene matches: 14. The chain is built from TRBV5-1 and TRBJ2-3; 9 bases align to TRBD2. This clonotype was obtained from a man aged 35 to 55 in good health and CMV-seronegative. Source material: PBMCs. DNA of the CDR3: TGCGCCAGCAGCTTGTGGTCTAGCGGGGTCCCCCGGGGTACGCAGTATTTT. Translating gives CASSLWSSGVPRGTQYF.